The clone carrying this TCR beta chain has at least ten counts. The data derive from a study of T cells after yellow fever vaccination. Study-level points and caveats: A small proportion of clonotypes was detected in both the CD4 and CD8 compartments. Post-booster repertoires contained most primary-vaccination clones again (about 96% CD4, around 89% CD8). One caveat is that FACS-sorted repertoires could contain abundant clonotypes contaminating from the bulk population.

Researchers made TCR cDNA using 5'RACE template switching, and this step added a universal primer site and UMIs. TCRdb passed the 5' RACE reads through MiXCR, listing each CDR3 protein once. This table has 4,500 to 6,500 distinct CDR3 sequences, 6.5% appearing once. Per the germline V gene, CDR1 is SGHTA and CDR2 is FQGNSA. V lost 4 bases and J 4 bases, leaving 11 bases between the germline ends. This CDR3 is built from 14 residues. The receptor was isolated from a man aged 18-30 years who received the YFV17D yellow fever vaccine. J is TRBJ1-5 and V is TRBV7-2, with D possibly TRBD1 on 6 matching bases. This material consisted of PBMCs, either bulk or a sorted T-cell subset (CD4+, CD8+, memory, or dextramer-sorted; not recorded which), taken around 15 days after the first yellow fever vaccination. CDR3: CASSSRGWNQPQHF. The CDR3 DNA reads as TGTGCCAGCAGCTCCAGGGGATGGAATCAGCCCCAGCATTTT.